The TCR beta chain under discussion was sequenced for a study of response to subunit inactivated influenza vaccine. Germline CDR1 is SGHDT and CDR2 is YYEEEE. The CDR3 loop spans 14 amino acids. V was pared by 4 bases and J by 7 bases, with 3 bases of the junction left unmatched. Using its own MiXCR run on the RT-PCR reads, TCRdb lists one record per CDR3 protein. The data show roughly 620,000 distinct CDR3 sequences, around 11% seen once. A further study also used this sample, focusing on T cells expressing NK-cell markers. That paper adds: The authors generated TCR beta cDNA through 5'RACE template switching with UMIs. An anti-gamma-delta TCR antibody was added in several experiments. It restricted sorting to alpha-beta TCR-expressing T cells. Among several donors, these clonotypes also ranked first in the CD3+CD56-NKG2C+ fraction. HCMV specificity of expanded NKG2C+ T cell clones remained unclear.

V is TRBV5-6 and J is TRBJ2-1, with TRBD2 identical over 12 bases. This specimen consisted of PBMCs from blood, obtained on the day of vaccination. The receptor was isolated from a man aged 45 to 65 who received an inactivated influenza vaccine. The CDR3 protein is CASSHGLAGNEQFF. The CDR3 DNA reads as TGTGCCAGCAGCCACGGACTAGCGGGAAATGAGCAGTTCTTC.